This T cell receptor beta chain was sequenced during a study of T cell clonotyping in hematopoietic cell transplantation. On this clone itself: Its antigen is currently unknown.

Samples: about 28 days before transplant, then days 30, 100 and 180 after. Trimming stripped 2 bases from V and 0 bases from J, with 7 bases between. Looked up from germline, CDR1 is MNHEY and CDR2 is SMNVEV (reference sequence). CDR3 length equals 14 residues. Profiling relied on immunoSEQ multiplex PCR, and the TCRdb table lists in-frame clones only, not all of them. The data show roughly 13,000 clones, 94% seen once. Study-wide results and caveats: Broader posttransplant TCR repertoire diversity was predicted by graft donor and pretransplant recipient Inverse Simpson Index values. No sorting was done, leaving CD4 and CD8 contributions mixed. Pathologically expanded recipient clonotypes increased progressively from day 30 to day 180 as diversity fell.

V is TRBV27 and J is TRBJ1-1, with D tentatively TRBD1 (5 bases). The material sequenced was PBMCs, taken 30 days after allogeneic stem cell transplant. The TCR comes from a male patient aged 55 to 69 who had an allogeneic stem cell transplant from an unrelated donor, so the T cells may come from the graft donor. Some clones in this sample may be carry-over from other donors' samples. CDR3 coding DNA: TGTGCCAGCAGTTTAGAGGGGTTGAACACTGAAGCTTTCTTT. Translating gives CASSLEGLNTEAFF.